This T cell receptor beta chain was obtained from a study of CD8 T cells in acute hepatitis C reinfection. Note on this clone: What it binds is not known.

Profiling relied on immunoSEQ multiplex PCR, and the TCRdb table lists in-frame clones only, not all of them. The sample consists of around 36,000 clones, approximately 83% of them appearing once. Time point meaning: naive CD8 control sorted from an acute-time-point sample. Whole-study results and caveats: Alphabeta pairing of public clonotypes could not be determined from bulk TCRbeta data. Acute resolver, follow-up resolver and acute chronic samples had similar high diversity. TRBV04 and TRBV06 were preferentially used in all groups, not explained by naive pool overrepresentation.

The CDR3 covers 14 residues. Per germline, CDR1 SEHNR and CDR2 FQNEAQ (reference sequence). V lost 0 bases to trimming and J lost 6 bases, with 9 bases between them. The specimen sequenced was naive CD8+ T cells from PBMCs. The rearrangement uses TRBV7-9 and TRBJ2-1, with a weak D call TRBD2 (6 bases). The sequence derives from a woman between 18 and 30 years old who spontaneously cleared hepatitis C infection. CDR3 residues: CASSLAVTSNEQFF. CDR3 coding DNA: TGTGCCAGCAGCTTAGCGGTGACTAGCAATGAGCAGTTCTTC.